The present T cell receptor (beta chain) was sequenced within a study of T cell responses to AZD1222 COVID-19 vaccine. V was cut by 2 bases and J by 0 bases, with 19 bases left in between. Germline-derived CDR1 and CDR2 are LGHDT and YNNKEL (reference sequence). This CDR3 is built from 18 residues. Whole-study findings and limits: Most donors were white British and more were female, and clonal diversity was possibly underestimated.

Profiled with immunoSEQ multiplex PCR; TCRdb holds only in-frame clones, not every one. The sample has fewer than 70,000 clones, about 83% seen once. A few counts support this clone. Its matching antigen is unknown. Sequenced material: peripheral blood, taken 28 days after the second AZD1222 dose. J is TRBJ2-5 and V is TRBV3-1 (or the pseudogene TRBV3-2), with D possibly TRBD2 on 7 matching bases. The TCR originated in an adult who received the AZD1222 COVID-19 vaccine. CDR3 residues: CASSQPSRGGEYQETQYF. CDR3 DNA: TGTGCCAGCAGCCAACCCTCGAGGGGGGGCGAGTACCAAGAGACCCAGTACTTC.